Given below is one T cell receptor beta chain in context. The specificity of this receptor is unknown. Base-call qualities are not available, and no considerably larger clone is one nucleotide away. The library was produced with 5' RACE. These reads were obtained on an Illumina HiSeq 2500. A second PCR of roughly 7 to 11 cycles was performed with a sample-barcoded 5' primer and a J-beta primer mix. Each TCR beta cDNA molecule received a unique molecular identifier from a template-switch 5' adaptor carrying 12 random nucleotides. Each sample yielded at least 3 million CDR3-containing paired-end reads. First-strand cDNA was synthesized from all RNA with the Mint cDNA synthesis kit, primed by a TRBC-specific oligonucleotide. All cDNA was treated with uracil-DNA glycosylase and then went through a first 18-cycle PCR with the universal primers M1SS and BC2_uni_R. The paper's processing steps were these. For normalization, 1 million high-quality reads were randomly selected from each sample, with every read carrying a distinct molecular identifier. Reads sharing molecular identifiers were discarded rather than binned into consensus sequences. CDR3 identification, clonotype clustering and error correction used MiTCR with a Q25 quality threshold and the strictest error-elimination algorithm. A nonparametric unseen species model using Euler transformation provided a lower-bound estimate of total TCR beta diversity. TCRdb reanalyzed the raw reads on its own, using fastp at Q25 for trimming and MiXCR for clone calling, and kept in-frame beta chains. Rows are combined by CDR3 protein, so each entry shows the most common genes and DNA. The V and J calls were not made by the authors but by TCRdb's processing. Present in this sample are hundreds of thousands of distinct CDR3 sequences, under 55% of which were seen just once. The leading ten clones occupy approximately 19% of the sample.

Donors were 35 to 40 systemically healthy Caucasian individuals from Russia aged roughly 6 to 90 years. Each donor gave ten milliliters of peripheral blood, collected into EDTA-treated Vacutainer tubes. Ficoll-Paque density-gradient centrifugation was used to isolate PBMCs, with at least 6.5 million per sample. Total RNA was extracted from PBMCs with Trizol reagent, with at least 6 micrograms obtained per sample. Naive CD45RAhigh/CD27high T cell percentages were measured by flow cytometry on a PBMC aliquot from every donor. This sample is drawn from a study of blood T cells in healthy people across ages (dated by TCRdb to about 2015). Background on the whole study: In model experiments, template switching captured about one uniquely barcoded TCR beta cDNA molecule for every two T cells. The study analyzed two additional independent replicas of 1 million unique cDNA reads from the same blood draw for two donors, one aged 18 to 29 and one aged 80 or older. Donors were grouped into four age groups: young (average roughly 15 years), middle-aged (about 38), aged (around 66) and long-lived (around 82). To track age-related changes in TCR beta repertoire diversity, the study relied on deep sequencing normalized with unique cDNA molecular identifiers. To avoid experimental bias, donors of different ages were distributed randomly across sequencing lanes.

Here is what the overall study found, with its caveats: Since profiling was done on bulk unsorted PBMCs, naive and antigen-experienced compartments could not be conclusively compared. As age increased, observed TCR beta diversity per million T cells dropped in a roughly linear way, and a significant reduction was already evident by age 40. A strong correlation was found between observed TCR beta diversity and the percentage of naive T cells measured by flow cytometry. Because the CMV infection status of the donors was unknown, age-related changes in expanded clonotypes may potentially have been confounded. Compared with the aged group, more naive CD4+ T cells, fewer expanded clones and increased TCR diversity were shown by the long-lived group, suggesting age selection. Estimates of total diversity based on one million sequenced T cells were regarded as lower bounds and as underestimates.

Input material: blood. The sequence was obtained from a man aged 55 to 70 in good health.

The bases are TGTGCCAGCAGCTTGGTTGGGGGCGGCTCAGATACGCAGTATTTT. Its translation reads: CASSLVGGGSDTQYF. Recombination joined TRBV7-2 with TRBJ2-3, and perhaps TRBD1 as D gene, on 6 matching bases. Reading from cysteine to phenylalanine, the CDR3 counts 15 amino acids. The retained sequence is limited to the CDR3, 45 bases, with the frame set at the first base. Trimming takes 3 bases from V and 4 bases from J, and the germline ends sit 14 bases apart. Based on the germline V gene, the CDR1 and CDR2 sequences are SGHTA and FQGNSA.